This TCR beta chain stems from a study of blood T cells in healthy people across ages. Study context: Per every two T cells, about one barcoded beta molecule was captured by template switching.

A second PCR, run for 7 to 11 cycles, used a sample-barcoded 5' primer plus a J-beta primer mix. Each cDNA molecule was tagged by a template-switch adaptor that had 12 random nucleotides. TCRdb called the 5' RACE reads again in MiXCR, with one record for every CDR3 protein. Of 500,000 to 550,000 distinct CDR3 sequences listed, approximately 25% are singletons. This clonotype was seen only a few times. CDR3 length: 12 amino acids. V gave up 5 bases and J gave up 10 bases, with 12 bases separating them. Germline CDR1 and CDR2: MDHEN and SYDVKM. Another study also made use of these data, one on T cells of mothers and their children. Turning to that study: The extracted RNA was employed in its entirety for cDNA synthesis, at around 1.4 ug per 15 ul.

This chain joins TRBV28 and TRBJ2-1; tentatively, D is TRBD2 (5 bases). Sequencing used blood. This sequence originates from a boy between 10 and 17 years old in good health. The DNA for the CDR3 is TGTGCCAGCAGTCGCCCCCCGGGGGAGCAGTTCTTC. This codes for CASSRPPGEQFF.